This T cell receptor (beta chain) originates from a study of response to subunit inactivated influenza vaccine. TCRdb redid the calling of the RT-PCR reads with MiXCR, one entry per CDR3 protein. The repertoire holds 500,000 to 600,000 distinct CDR3 sequences, with more than 15% as singletons. Germline V CDR1 and CDR2: MDHEN, SYDVKM. The V gene lost 10 bases and the J gene lost 0 bases, with 11 bases spanning the gap. The CDR3 runs to 13 residues. V usage is TRBV28 and J usage is TRBJ2-3, with unresolved D. The clonotype originates from a man aged 50 to 69 who received an inactivated influenza vaccine. Sample: CD4+ T cells sorted from PBMCs, taken around 2 years after vaccination. CDR3 residues: CATDSRSTDTQYF. CDR3 nucleotides: TGTGCCACCGACTCCCGGAGCACAGATACGCAGTATTTT. Together with reference TRBV28 and TRBJ2-3, the CDR3 gives the full variable domain: DVKVTQSSRYLVKRTGEKVFLECVQDMDHENMFWYRQDPGLGLRLIYFSYDVKMKEKGDIPEGYSVSREKKERFSLILESASTNQTSMYLCATDSRSTDTQYFGPGTRLTVL.